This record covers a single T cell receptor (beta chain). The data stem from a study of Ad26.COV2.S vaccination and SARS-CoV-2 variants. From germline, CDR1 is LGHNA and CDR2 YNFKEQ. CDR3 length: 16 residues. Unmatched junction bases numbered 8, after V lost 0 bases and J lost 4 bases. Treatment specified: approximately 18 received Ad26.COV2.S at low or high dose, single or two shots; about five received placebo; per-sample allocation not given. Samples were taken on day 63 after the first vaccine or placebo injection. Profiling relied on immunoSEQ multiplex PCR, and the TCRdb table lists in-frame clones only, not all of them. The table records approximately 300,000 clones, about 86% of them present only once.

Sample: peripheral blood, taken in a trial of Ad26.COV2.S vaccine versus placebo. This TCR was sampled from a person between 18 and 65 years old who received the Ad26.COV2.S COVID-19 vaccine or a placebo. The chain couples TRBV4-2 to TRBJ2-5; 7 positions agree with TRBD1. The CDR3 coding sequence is TGTGCCAGCAGCCAAGACGGGCAGAAGGGGGCAGAGACCCAGTACTTC. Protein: CASSQDGQKGAETQYF.